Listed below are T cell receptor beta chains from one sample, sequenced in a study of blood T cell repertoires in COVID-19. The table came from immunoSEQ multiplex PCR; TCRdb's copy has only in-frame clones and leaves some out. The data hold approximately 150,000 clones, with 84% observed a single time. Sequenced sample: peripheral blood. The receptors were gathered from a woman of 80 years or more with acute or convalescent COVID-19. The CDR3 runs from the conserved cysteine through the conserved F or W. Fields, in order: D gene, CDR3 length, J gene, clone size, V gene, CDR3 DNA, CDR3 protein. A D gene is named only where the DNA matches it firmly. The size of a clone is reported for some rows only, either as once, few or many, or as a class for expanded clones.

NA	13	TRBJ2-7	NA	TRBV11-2	TGTGCCAGCAGCTTAGCTACGGCCTACGAGCAGTACTTC	CASSLATAYEQYF
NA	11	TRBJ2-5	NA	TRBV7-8	TGTGCCAGCAGCCCGAGGGAGACCCAGTACTTC	CASSPRETQYF
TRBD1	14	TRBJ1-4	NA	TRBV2	TGTGCCAGCAGCCGACAGGGTCGAGGTGAAAAACTGTTTTTT	CASSRQGRGEKLFF
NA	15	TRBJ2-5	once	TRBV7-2	TGTGCCAGCAGCTTAGGGGGTCTAGCTAAAGAGACCCAGTACTTC	CASSLGGLAKETQYF
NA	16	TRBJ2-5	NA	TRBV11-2	TGTGCCAGCAGCTTAGTAGGGGGGGGCGGTTGGGAGACCCAGTACTTC	CASSLVGGGGWETQYF
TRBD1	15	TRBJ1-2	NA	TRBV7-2	TGTGCCAGCAGCTTAGGAGGGACAGGGGGCTATGGCTACACCTTC	CASSLGGTGGYGYTF
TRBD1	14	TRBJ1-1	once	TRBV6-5	TGTGCCAGCAGGATAGGGACAGGGAACACTGAAGCTTTCTTT	CASRIGTGNTEAFF
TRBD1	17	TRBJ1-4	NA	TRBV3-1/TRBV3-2	TGTGCCAGCAGCGATCCGGGACAGGGATCAAATAGGGAAAAACTGTTTTTT	CASSDPGQGSNREKLFF
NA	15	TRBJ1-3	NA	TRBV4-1	TGCGCCAGCAGCCAAGTTAAGGGGCGCGGAAACACCATATATTTT	CASSQVKGRGNTIYF
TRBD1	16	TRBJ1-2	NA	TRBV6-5	TGTGCCAGCAGTTACTCGGGACAGGGTTCGGGCTATGGCTACACCTTC	CASSYSGQGSGYGYTF